This entry features one TCR beta chain sequence. Its specificity is unknown. Clones were sequenced by immunoSEQ multiplex PCR, and TCRdb holds only the in-frame ones, with some missing. The sample has about 95,000 clones; roughly nine tenths are singletons. This specimen comes from a study of T cell responses to AZD1222 COVID-19 vaccine. Study background: Timing groups of about 4 and about 12 weeks for second doses were pooled. Findings and limits, study-wide: Most donors were white British and more were female, and clonal diversity was possibly underestimated. Two doses of AZD1222 preceded a rise in Spike-specific TCR breadth and depth.

The CDR3 contains 14 residues. CDR1 SNHLY and CDR2 FYNNEI come from the germline V gene. Trimming left V 4 bases short and J 4 bases short, with 12 bases between. The V and J genes are TRBV2 and TRBJ2-3; D is undetermined. The origin of this receptor is an adult in good health. The source was peripheral blood, collected on day 0 of AZD1222 vaccination. DNA for the CDR3: TGTGCCAGCAGTGCCTTTGTCGAACCAGATACGCAGTATTTT. It encodes CASSAFVEPDTQYF.